Presented here are 9 T cell receptor beta chains from one specimen sequenced in a study of identical twins. One entry per CDR3 protein results from TCRdb running MiXCR on the 5' RACE reads. Found here are approximately 500,000 distinct CDR3 sequences, less than 25% of them singletons; the top ten hold 2.5% to 3.5%. The same data also went into a second study, on T cells expressing NK-cell markers.

The sequenced sample consisted of CD4+ T cells sorted from blood. Receptors were obtained from a woman aged 18-29 years in good health.

Only one count was recorded for this clonotype. The CDR3 DNA reads TGCAGTGCTAGAGACCCAGTCTCTGGAAACACCATATATTTT. It is translated as CSARDPVSGNTIYF. The chain uses TRBV20-1 and TRBJ1-3, with D unclear. CDR3 size: 14 residues. Trimming took off 0 bases at V and 0 bases at J, with 6 bases between the two ends. The germline V gene has CDR1 DFQATT and CDR2 SNEGSKA (reference sequence).

This clonotype was detected many times. This chain uses TRBV5-6 with TRBJ1-1; D might be TRBD1 (5 bases). Trimming took 2 bases from V and 3 from J, leaving 5 bases between them. CDR1 SGHDT and CDR2 YYEEEE come from the germline V gene. CDR3 length: 12 residues. The CDR3 spells CASSLQDTEAFF. The CDR3 DNA reads as TGTGCCAGCAGCTTACAGGACACTGAAGCTTTCTTT.

This clonotype was detected a few times. J is TRBJ2-7 and V is TRBV6-1; 8 bases match TRBD1. The CDR3 sequence is 16 residues long. Germline loops: CDR1 MNHNS, CDR2 SASEGT. Unmatched junction bases numbered 11, after V lost 6 bases and J lost 1 base. Here the CDR3 DNA reads TGTGCCAGCAGCCGACTAGGAGGACAGGGATCCTACGAGCAGTACTTC. As protein: CASSRLGGQGSYEQYF.

The rearrangement links TRBV29-1 to TRBJ2-1, with D maybe TRBD2 (5 bases). This CDR3 region has 12 residues. With 1 base removed from V and 9 bases from J, the gap between germline ends came to 10 bases. Germline V gene data show CDR1 as SQVTM and CDR2 as ANQGSEA. The CDR3 DNA follows: TGCAGCGTTGAAGGTCTGGGGAGTGAGCAGTTCTTC. Protein product: CSVEGLGSEQFF.

This clonotype was recorded a few times. This sequence joins TRBV10-3 and TRBJ1-2, with D hard to call. Germline V gene sequence: CDR1 ENHRY, CDR2 SYGVKD. The CDR3 contains 15 residues. V shed 6 bases and J shed 4 bases, with 18 bases lying between them. The chain's CDR3 is CAIRAREPLSYGYTF. Written as DNA, the CDR3 is TGTGCCATCAGGGCCCGGGAACCACTAAGCTATGGCTACACCTTC.

This clonotype has a handful of counts. The rearrangement uses TRBV18 and TRBJ1-4; D gene ambiguous. V lost 3 bases, J lost 6 bases, and 20 bases lay in between. The length of the CDR3 is 17 residues. CDR1 is KGHSH, CDR2 LQKENI, per germline. The CDR3 region is CASSPWAREGTYEKLFF. The CDR3 DNA is TGTGCCAGCTCACCGTGGGCCCGAGAGGGTACTTATGAAAAACTGTTTTTT.

The rearrangement uses TRBV20-1 and TRBJ2-7; perhaps TRBD2 as D (6 bases). Per germline, CDR1 DFQATT and CDR2 SNEGSKA (reference sequence). Between the trimmed V and J ends, which lost 5 bases and 0 bases, there was a span of 11 bases. The CDR3 length is 13 residues. CDR3 nucleotides: TGCAGTGCTGGAGGGCCTAGCTCCTACGAGCAGTACTTC. Translating gives CSAGGPSSYEQYF.

The chain employs TRBV3-1 and TRBJ1-6, with 7 nucleotides matching TRBD1. Germline trimming cut 4 bases from V and 4 bases from J; bases unmatched to any gene: 4. Per germline, CDR1 LGHDT and CDR2 YNNKEL (reference sequence). The CDR3 length is 15 residues. The CDR3 DNA reads TGTGCCAGCAGCCTGAGACAGGGTTATAATTCACCCCTCCACTTT. As protein: CASSLRQGYNSPLHF. Full variable domain (remainder filled in from reference TRBV3-1 and TRBJ1-6): DTAVSQTPKYLVTQMGNDKSIKCEQNLGHDTMYWYKQDSKKFLKIMFSYNNKELIINETVPNRFSPKSPDKAHLNLHINSLELGDSAVYFCASSLRQGYNSPLHFGNGTRLTVT.

This chain links TRBV27 with TRBJ2-5; 8 bases align to TRBD2. After removal of 5 bases from V and 5 bases from J, the junction contained 10 bases not matched to a gene. CDR3 size: 15 residues. CDR1 MNHEY and CDR2 SMNVEV come from the germline V gene (reference sequence). In DNA form, the CDR3 reads TGTGCCAGCAGTCCCACTGCCGGGACTAGGGAGACCCAGTACTTC. Encoded protein: CASSPTAGTRETQYF.